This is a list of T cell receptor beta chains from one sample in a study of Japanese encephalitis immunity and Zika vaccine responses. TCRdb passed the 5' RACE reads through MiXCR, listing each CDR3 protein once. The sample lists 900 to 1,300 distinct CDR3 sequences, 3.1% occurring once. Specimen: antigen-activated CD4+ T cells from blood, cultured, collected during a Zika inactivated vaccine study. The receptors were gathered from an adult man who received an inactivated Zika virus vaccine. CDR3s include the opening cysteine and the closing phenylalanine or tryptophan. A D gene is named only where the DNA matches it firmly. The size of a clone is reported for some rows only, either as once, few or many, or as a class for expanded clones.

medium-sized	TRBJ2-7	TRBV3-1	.	CASSKDLLRSYEQYF	TGTGCCAGCAGCAAGGATCTCCTCCGCTCCTACGAGCAGTACTTC
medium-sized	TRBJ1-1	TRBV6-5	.	CASSYIGEAFF	TGTGCCAGCAGTTACATAGGAGAAGCTTTCTTT
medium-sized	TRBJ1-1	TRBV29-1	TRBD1	CSVTGTVNTEAFF	TGCAGCGTTACCGGGACAGTGAACACTGAAGCTTTCTTT
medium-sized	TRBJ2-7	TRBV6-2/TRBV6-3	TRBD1	CASSQETGTGPYEQYF	TGTGCCAGCAGCCAAGAAACCGGGACAGGGCCCTACGAGCAGTACTTC
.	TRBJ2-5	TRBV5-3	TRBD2	CARSLNRGGRAETQYF	TGTGCCAGAAGCTTGAATCGGGGGGGACGGGCAGAGACCCAGTACTTC
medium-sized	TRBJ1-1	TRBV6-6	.	CASAGGLNTEAFF	TGTGCTTCAGCGGGAGGGTTGAACACTGAAGCTTTCTTT
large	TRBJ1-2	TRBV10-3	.	CAISDNNANYGYTF	TGTGCCATCAGTGATAACAACGCCAACTATGGCTACACCTTC
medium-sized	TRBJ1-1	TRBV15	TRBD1	CATSRDSTGGVTEAFF	TGTGCCACCAGCAGAGATTCGACAGGGGGTGTGACTGAAGCTTTCTTT
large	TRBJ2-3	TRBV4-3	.	CASSQVIGGGTATDTQYF	TGCGCCAGCAGCCAAGTCATAGGGGGAGGGACGGCCACAGATACGCAGTATTTT
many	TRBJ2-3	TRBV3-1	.	CASSQRLATDTQYF	TGTGCCAGCAGCCAGAGGCTAGCAACAGATACGCAGTATTTT
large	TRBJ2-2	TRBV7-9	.	CASSLTGELFF	TGTGCCAGCAGCTTAACCGGGGAGCTGTTTTTT
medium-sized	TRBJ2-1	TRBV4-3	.	CASSQDVSSYNEQFF	TGCGCCAGCAGCCAGGACGTGAGCTCCTACAATGAGCAGTTCTTC
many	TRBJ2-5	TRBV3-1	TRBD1	CASSLSGGKETQYF	TGTGCCAGCAGCCTGTCAGGGGGCAAGGAGACCCAGTACTTC
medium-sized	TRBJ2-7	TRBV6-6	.	CASISGIYEQYF	TGTGCCAGCATCTCCGGGATCTACGAGCAGTACTTC
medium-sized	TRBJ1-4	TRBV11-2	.	CASSREVRGREKLFF	TGTGCCAGCAGCCGCGAAGTAAGGGGTCGCGAAAAACTGTTTTTT
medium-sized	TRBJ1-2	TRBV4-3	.	CASSQETATGAYGYTF	TGCGCCAGCAGCCAAGAAACAGCCACGGGGGCCTATGGCTACACCTTC
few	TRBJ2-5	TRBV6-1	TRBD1	CASRNLVPGQGIQYQETQYF	TGTGCCAGCAGGAACCTAGTTCCGGGACAGGGAATCCAGTACCAAGAGACCCAGTACTTC
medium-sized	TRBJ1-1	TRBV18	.	CASSPLPGSAEAFF	TGTGCCAGCTCACCACTCCCGGGGAGCGCTGAAGCTTTCTTT
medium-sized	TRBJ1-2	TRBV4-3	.	CASSQDQGRVHLF	TGCGCCAGCAGCCAAGATCAGGGCAGGGTCCATCTTTTC
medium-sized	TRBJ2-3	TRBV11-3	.	CASSFGGGAADTQYF	TGTGCCAGCAGCTTTGGGGGGGGGGCCGCAGATACGCAGTATTTT
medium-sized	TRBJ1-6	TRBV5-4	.	CASAEGGSYNSPLHF	TGTGCCAGCGCCGAAGGGGGCTCCTATAATTCACCCCTCCACTTT
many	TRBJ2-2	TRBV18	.	CASSPQDTAGELFF	TGTGCCAGCTCACCACAGGATACGGCCGGGGAGCTGTTTTTT
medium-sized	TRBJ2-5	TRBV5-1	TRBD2	CASEGLAGGETQYF	TGCGCCAGCGAGGGACTAGCGGGCGGGGAGACCCAGTACTTC
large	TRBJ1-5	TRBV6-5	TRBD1	CASSYTGGIQPQHF	TGTGCCAGCAGTTACACAGGGGGTATTCAGCCCCAGCATTTT
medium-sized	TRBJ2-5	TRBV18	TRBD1	CASSPWGSLQGETQYF	TGTGCCAGCTCCCCCTGGGGTTCACTACAGGGGGAGACCCAGTACTTC
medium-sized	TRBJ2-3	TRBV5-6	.	CASSSAGMGTQYF	TGTGCCAGCAGCTCGGCGGGGATGGGTACGCAGTATTTT
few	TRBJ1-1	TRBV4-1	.	CASSQPRGLGEAFF	TGCGCCAGCAGCCAACCTAGAGGGTTGGGTGAAGCTTTCTTT
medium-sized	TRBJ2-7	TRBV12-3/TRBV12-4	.	CASKFWPGDNSYEQYF	TGTGCCAGCAAATTTTGGCCGGGGGACAACTCCTACGAGCAGTACTTC
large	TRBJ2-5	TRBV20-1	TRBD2	CSAPHGTSGEETQYF	TGCAGTGCTCCCCATGGGACTAGCGGGGAAGAGACCCAGTACTTC
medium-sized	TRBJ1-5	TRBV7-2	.	CASSTQNQPQHF	TGTGCCAGCAGCACTCAGAATCAGCCCCAGCATTTT
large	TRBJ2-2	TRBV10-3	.	CAISGSGTLNTGELFF	TGTGCCATCAGTGGATCCGGGACTTTAAACACCGGGGAGCTGTTTTTT
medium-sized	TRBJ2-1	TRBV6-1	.	CASSEVNEQFF	TGTGCCAGCAGTGAAGTGAATGAGCAGTTCTTC
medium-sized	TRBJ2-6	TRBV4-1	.	CASSQGSRDPGANVLTF	TGCGCCAGCAGCCAAGGGTCGAGGGATCCTGGGGCCAACGTCCTGACTTTC
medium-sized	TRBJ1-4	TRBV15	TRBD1	CATSGTGVEKLFF	TGTGCCACCAGTGGTACAGGGGTAGAAAAACTGTTTTTT
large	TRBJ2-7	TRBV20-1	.	CSARATGETYEQYF	TGCAGTGCTAGAGCTACGGGTGAGACCTACGAGCAGTACTTC
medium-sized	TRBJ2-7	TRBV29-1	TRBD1	CSVLNSRQGSSYEQYF	TGCAGCGTTCTAAATTCTCGACAGGGATCCTCCTACGAGCAGTACTTC
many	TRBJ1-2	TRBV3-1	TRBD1	CASSQETSTGAYGYTF	TGTGCCAGCAGCCAAGAGACCTCTACAGGGGCCTATGGCTACACCTTC
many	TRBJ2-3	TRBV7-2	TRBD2	CASSLRGGDADQYF	TGTGCCAGCAGCTTGCGGGGGGGGGACGCAGATCAGTATTTT
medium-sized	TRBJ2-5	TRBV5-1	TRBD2	CASSQTSGGPETQYF	TGCGCCAGCAGCCAGACTAGCGGGGGGCCCGAGACCCAGTACTTC
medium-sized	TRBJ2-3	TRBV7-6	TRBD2	CASSVSSGGPTDTQYF	TGTGCCAGCAGCGTCTCTAGCGGGGGCCCCACAGATACGCAGTATTTT
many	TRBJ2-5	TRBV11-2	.	CASSLYDSHQETQYF	TGTGCCAGCAGCTTATACGACAGTCACCAAGAGACCCAGTACTTC
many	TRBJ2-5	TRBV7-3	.	CVSSPGGAQETQYF	TGTGTCAGCAGCCCGGGCGGGGCTCAAGAGACCCAGTACTTC
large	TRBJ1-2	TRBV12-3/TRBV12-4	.	CASRSLWDGYTF	TGTGCCAGCAGATCACTCTGGGATGGCTACACCTTC